Below are 29 T cell receptor beta chains sequenced from a single sample in a study of response to subunit inactivated influenza vaccine. TCRdb reanalysed the RT-PCR reads using MiXCR and keeps one entry per CDR3 protein. This table holds about 520,000 distinct CDR3 sequences, roughly 23% found once. Sequencing was performed on CD4+ T cells sorted from PBMCs, taken around 5 days after vaccination. Source of these receptors: a middle-aged man who received an inactivated influenza vaccine.

This chain joins TRBV4-3 and TRBJ1-1, with 8 bases lining up with TRBD1. The CDR3 extends over 17 amino acids. Germline V gives CDR1 LGHNA, CDR2 YSLEER. V trimming: 1 base; J trimming: 6 bases; junction bases outside the gene matches: 13. In nucleotides, the CDR3 is TGCGCCAGCAGCCAAGCTTCCTACAGGGGGTCCAGATCTGAAGCTTTCTTT. Translation gives CASSQASYRGSRSEAFF.

This chain connects TRBV6-5 to TRBJ2-6; D is unclear. Germline V gives CDR1 MNHEY, CDR2 SVGAGI. CDR3 length: 16 amino acids. The V and J ends lost 6 bases and 1 base respectively, with 13 bases between them. CDR3 amino acids: CASSYQRVSGANVLTF. The CDR3 DNA reads as TGTGCCAGCAGCTACCAAAGGGTATCTGGGGCCAACGTCCTGACTTTC.

The chain is built from TRBV4-1 and TRBJ1-5; D not resolved. CDR1 and CDR2 (germline): MGHRA, YSYEKL. Trimming shortened V by 0 bases and J by 5 bases, and 14 bases separated the two germline ends. The CDR3 spans 16 residues. CDR3 sequence (DNA): TGCGCCAGCAGCCAAGAGGCAGTAGGGCGTCATCAGCCCCAGCATTTT. It translates to CASSQEAVGRHQPQHF.

This clonotype was observed a handful of times. The chain has TRBV29-1 and TRBJ2-3, with TRBD2 identical over 10 bases. This CDR3 contains 15 residues. The J segment lost 5 bases and the V segment lost 5 bases, leaving 10 bases of the junction unmatched. Germline lookup yields CDR1 SQVTM and CDR2 ANQGSEA. As DNA, the CDR3 is TGCAGCGTTCGATTCCCTAGCGGGAGAGGAGATACGCAGTATTTT. It encodes CSVRFPSGRGDTQYF.

The rearrangement uses TRBV7-2 and TRBJ1-2; D not certain. Trimming removed 1 base at V and 8 bases at J, with 17 bases between. This CDR3 has 15 residues. Germline V gene sequence: CDR1 SGHTA, CDR2 FQGNSA. Written as DNA, the CDR3 is TGTGCCAGCAGCTTAGACGGGAGTCCCCCTTACGGCTACACCTTC. It codes for CASSLDGSPPYGYTF.

This clonotype was counted between two and nine times. V is TRBV7-9 and J is TRBJ1-1; D is unclear. Trimming stripped 5 bases from V and 1 base from J, with 11 bases between. There are 14 residues in the CDR3. Germline CDR1 reads SEHNR; CDR2 reads FQNEAQ (reference sequence). CDR3 nucleotide sequence: TGTGCCAGCAGCAAACAAGGCGCGAACACTGAAGCTTTCTTT. Amino acids: CASSKQGANTEAFF. The whole variable domain, filled in from reference TRBV7-9 and TRBJ1-1, reads DTGVSQNPRHKITKRGQNVTFRCDPISEHNRLYWYRQTLGQGPEFLTYFQNEAQLEKSRLLSDRFSAERPKGSFSTLEIQRTEQGDSAMYLCASSKQGANTEAFFGQGTRLTVV.

This chain uses TRBV19 with TRBJ2-1, with a possible D match to TRBD1 (5 bases). The CDR3 totals 15 residues. V was cut by 4 bases and J by 2 bases, with 12 bases left in between. Per germline, CDR1 LNHDA and CDR2 SQIVND (reference sequence). CDR3 residues: CASSTLADTYNEQFF. In nucleotides, the CDR3 is TGTGCCAGTAGTACCTTGGCGGACACCTACAATGAGCAGTTCTTC.

The rearrangement uses TRBV2 and TRBJ2-3; D is undetermined. V shed 7 bases and J shed 3 bases, with 11 bases lying between them. The CDR3 is 13 residues long. The V gene's germline CDR1 is SNHLY and CDR2 FYNNEI. CDR3 sequence reads: CASILRETDTQYF. CDR3 DNA sequence: TGTGCCAGCATCTTAAGGGAAACAGATACGCAGTATTTT.

This clonotype came up a few times. CDR3 coding DNA: TGCGCCAGCAGCTTACAAGACAATGAGCAGTTCTTC. Translation gives CASSLQDNEQFF. V gene TRBV5-1 combines with J gene TRBJ2-1; D is undetermined. CDR1 is SGHRS, CDR2 YFSETQ, per germline. The V end lost 2 bases, the J end lost 5 bases, and 5 bases lay between the germline ends. This CDR3 region has 12 residues.

This clonotype was seen a few times. The chain has TRBV7-9 and TRBJ2-1; 13 bases map to TRBD2. The length of the CDR3 is 15 residues. Germline lookup yields CDR1 SEHNR and CDR2 FQNEAQ (reference sequence). V lost 5 bases and J lost 8; bases outside the gene matches: 6. The CDR3: CASSSRLAGGDEQFF. CDR3 DNA: TGTGCCAGCAGCAGCCGACTAGCGGGAGGAGATGAGCAGTTCTTC. The full variable domain, its missing parts supplied by reference TRBV7-9 and TRBJ2-1, is DTGVSQNPRHKITKRGQNVTFRCDPISEHNRLYWYRQTLGQGPEFLTYFQNEAQLEKSRLLSDRFSAERPKGSFSTLEIQRTEQGDSAMYLCASSSRLAGGDEQFFGPGTRLTVL.

The chain carries TRBV27 and TRBJ2-3; tentatively, D is TRBD2 (6 bases). Germline CDR1 and CDR2: MNHEY and SMNVEV (reference sequence). Deletions cut 5 bases from V and 0 bases from J, with 12 bases between. This CDR3 spans 15 amino acids. CDR3 DNA sequence: TGTGCCAGCAGTATCCGGACTACGAGCACAGATACGCAGTATTTT. Translating gives CASSIRTTSTDTQYF.

This chain joins TRBV28 and TRBJ2-7; D possibly uses TRBD1 or TRBD2 (5 bases each). This CDR3 has 14 residues. Germline V gene data show CDR1 as MDHEN and CDR2 as SYDVKM. Trimming shortened V by 1 base and J by 3 bases, and 10 bases separated the two germline ends. Written as DNA, the CDR3 is TGTGCCAGCAGTTTATTCCCAGGGAGCTACGAGCAGTACTTC. Translated, it gives CASSLFPGSYEQYF.

The V call is TRBV5-1, the J call TRBJ1-1; D is perhaps TRBD1 (5 bases). The CDR3 spans 15 residues. Trimming took 0 bases from V and 5 from J, leaving 14 bases between them. Per the germline V gene, CDR1 is SGHRS and CDR2 is YFSETQ. As DNA, the CDR3 is TGCGCCAGCAGCTTGGTGGCAGGGTGGGATACTGAAGCTTTCTTT. Its protein is CASSLVAGWDTEAFF.

This sequence joins TRBV18 and TRBJ1-1; D unclear. From germline, CDR1 is KGHSH and CDR2 LQKENI. The CDR3 spans 15 residues. V was trimmed by 2 bases and J by 1 base, leaving 11 bases between them. Here the CDR3 reads CASSPSLTSNTEAFF. Written as DNA, the CDR3 is TGTGCCAGCTCACCAAGTCTTACATCGAACACTGAAGCTTTCTTT.

The chain has TRBV10-3 and TRBJ2-1; 11 bases are a match to TRBD1. The CDR3 is made up of 17 amino acids. V shed 7 bases and J 5 bases; nucleotides not matched to a gene: 13. Germline lookup yields CDR1 ENHRY and CDR2 SYGVKD. CDR3 protein: CAITSRGQGVSHNEQFF. CDR3 bases: TGTGCCATCACCTCGAGGGGACAGGGGGTTTCTCACAATGAGCAGTTCTTC.

The chain has TRBV7-9 and TRBJ2-1; TRBD2 matches at 8 bases. Trimming cost V 3 bases and J 3 bases; bases outside gene matches: 4. This CDR3 comprises 15 residues. Germline assignment: CDR1 SEHNR and CDR2 FQNEAQ (reference sequence). The CDR3 spells CASSFRGGLYNEQFF. Here the CDR3 DNA reads TGTGCCAGCAGCTTTCGGGGGGGACTCTACAATGAGCAGTTCTTC.

The chain links TRBV5-1 to TRBJ2-7; 7 positions match TRBD1. Germline values: CDR1 SGHRS, CDR2 YFSETQ. The ends lost 1 base at V and 3 bases at J; junction bases unmatched: 10. This CDR3 region has 16 residues. In DNA, the CDR3 is TGCGCCAGCAGCTTGTCCCCGGGACAGATCAACTACGAGCAGTACTTC. This encodes CASSLSPGQINYEQYF.

This clonotype appeared a few times. The chain has TRBV7-9 and TRBJ2-7; D is perhaps TRBD1 (7 bases). The CDR3 spans 15 residues. Trimming removed 1 base at V and 4 bases at J, with 14 bases between. Germline V CDR1 and CDR2: SEHNR, FQNEAQ (reference sequence). DNA for the CDR3: TGTGCCAGCAGCTTAGTACGCCAGGGGGGATACGAGCAGTACTTC. Translated: CASSLVRQGGYEQYF. Supplemented by reference TRBV7-9 and TRBJ2-7, the full variable domain reads DTGVSQNPRHKITKRGQNVTFRCDPISEHNRLYWYRQTLGQGPEFLTYFQNEAQLEKSRLLSDRFSAERPKGSFSTLEIQRTEQGDSAMYLCASSLVRQGGYEQYFGPGTRLTVT.

The gene calls are TRBV29-1 and TRBJ2-1; 11 bases fit TRBD2. This CDR3 spans 16 amino acids. Germline CDR1 SQVTM, CDR2 ANQGSEA. V trimming: 5 bases; J trimming: 7 bases; junction bases outside the gene matches: 13. CDR3: CSVIAGGPPVVNEQFF. The CDR3 DNA reads as TGCAGCGTTATAGCGGGGGGGCCACCAGTCGTTAATGAGCAGTTCTTC.

Only a few counts were recorded for this clonotype. The gene calls are TRBV5-1 and TRBJ2-1; TRBD2 aligns across 12 bases. Germline CDR1 reads SGHRS; CDR2 reads YFSETQ. There are 17 residues in the CDR3. Unmatched junction bases numbered 14, after V lost 4 bases and J lost 9 bases. CDR3: CASSLTTSGGLMSEQFF. The CDR3 nucleotides are TGCGCCAGCAGCCTGACGACTAGCGGGGGCCTAATGAGTGAGCAGTTCTTC.

V gene TRBV2 combines with J gene TRBJ2-1; tentative D call: TRBD2 (6 bases). V lost 8 bases and J 1 base, leaving 12 bases between the germline ends. Germline lookup yields CDR1 SNHLY and CDR2 FYNNEI. The CDR3 runs to 14 residues. The CDR3 sequence is CASGAGPSYNEQFF. As DNA, the CDR3 is TGTGCCAGCGGGGCGGGACCTTCCTACAATGAGCAGTTCTTC.

This clonotype was counted only a few times. The chain is built from TRBV5-1 and TRBJ2-2, with 9 bases lining up with TRBD1. The V gene end was trimmed by 4 bases and the J gene end by 7 bases; junction bases not matched to a gene: 8. The CDR3 consists of 15 residues. Germline CDR1 reads SGHRS; CDR2 reads YFSETQ. The CDR3 bases are TGCGCCAGCAGCGGAGGACAGGGGAAGGACGGGGAGCTGTTTTTT. Its protein is CASSGGQGKDGELFF.

This clonotype was found a few times. The rearrangement uses TRBV29-1 and TRBJ2-1; 7 bases fit TRBD1. The CDR3 sequence is 14 residues long. Germline V gene sequence: CDR1 SQVTM, CDR2 ANQGSEA. The V and J ends lost 6 bases and 6 bases, in that order; junction bases with no gene match: 11. The CDR3 bases are TGCAGCGTCCCCCTCTGGGACAGAGCCAATGAGCAGTTCTTC. As protein: CSVPLWDRANEQFF.

There are a few counts of this clonotype. CDR3 nucleotide sequence: TGTGCCAGCAGTGCCGGACAGCAGTTAGGGGCCCAGTACTTC. This codes for CASSAGQQLGAQYF. This sequence joins TRBV6-1 and TRBJ2-5; possible D gene TRBD1, 6 bases. Per the germline V gene, CDR1 is MNHNS and CDR2 is SASEGT. This CDR3 has 14 residues. Trimming removed 4 bases from V and 9 bases from J, with 18 bases in between.

This clonotype was detected only a few times. The rearrangement uses TRBV11-1 and TRBJ2-3; D perhaps matches TRBD2 (5 bases). CDR3 length: 14 amino acids. Between the trimmed V and J ends, which lost 5 bases and 5 bases, there was a span of 14 bases. Germline V gene lookup returns CDR1 SGHAT and CDR2 FQDESV (reference sequence). The CDR3: CASSPPDSEDTQYF. CDR3 coding DNA: TGTGCCAGCAGCCCACCGGACTCCGAAGATACGCAGTATTTT.

This clonotype was picked up many times. The chain employs TRBV12-3 or TRBV12-4 and TRBJ2-7; 7 bases are a match to TRBD1. The CDR3 is made up of 14 amino acids. V shed 5 bases, J shed 2 bases, and the junction held 6 bases outside the gene matches. The CDR3 region is CASSETGSTYEQYF. DNA for the CDR3: TGTGCCAGCAGTGAGACAGGGTCAACCTACGAGCAGTACTTC.

This clonotype has more than one count but fewer than ten. The chain joins TRBV12-3 or TRBV12-4 to TRBJ1-1; D ambiguous. The CDR3 length is 16 residues. V was trimmed by 1 base and J by 1 base, leaving 13 bases between them. CDR3 in amino acids: CASSLERLVGNTEAFF. CDR3 coding DNA: TGTGCCAGCAGTTTAGAGAGGTTGGTAGGGAACACTGAAGCTTTCTTT.

Concerning this clonotype itself: This could be a read error, since a much larger clone is one nucleotide away. This chain uses TRBV29-1 with TRBJ2-7; D is undetermined. The CDR3 loop spans 12 amino acids. Germline assignment: CDR1 SQVTM and CDR2 ANQGSEA. CDR3 region: CRGWGTEREQYF. CDR3 nucleotide sequence: TGCCGCGGCTGGGGTACAGAACGGGAGCAGTACTTC.

This sequence joins TRBV7-2 and TRBJ2-2; 8 positions match TRBD1. The CDR3 has 16 residues. Germline-derived CDR1 and CDR2 are SGHTA and FQGNSA. Trimming took 5 bases from V and 4 from J; bases not matched to a gene: 9. The DNA of the CDR3 is TGTGCCAGCAGCCGGGGACAGGTCCTTAGCACCGGGGAGCTGTTTTTT. It is translated as CASSRGQVLSTGELFF.